These 32 T cell receptor beta chains were sequenced from one sample in a study of blood T cell repertoires in COVID-19 (TCRdb year 2020). The library was generated by the immunoSEQ multiplex PCR assay. TCRdb provides this immuneACCESS table in a form limited to in-frame rearrangements. Some clones are lacking; in checked studies, under half of them reflect an unresolved V gene, and why the rest are absent is not known. Present in this sample are 300,000 or so clones, 83% of which were seen just once. Roughly 1.1% of the sample goes to the ten largest clones. The sample was peripheral blood. Source of these receptors: a woman aged 50 to 60 with acute or convalescent COVID-19.

The chain is built from TRBV12-3 or TRBV12-4 and TRBJ1-6; 8 positions agree with TRBD1. The junction had 8 bases not matched to a gene; V was cut back by 5 bases and J by 14 bases. There are 13 residues in the CDR3. This CDR3 is CASSRQGPSALHF. The DNA of the CDR3 is TGTGCCAGCAGTCGACAGGGGCCCTCGGCCCTCCACTTT.

The V and J genes are TRBV9 and TRBJ1-1; no definite D call. Germline V gene data show CDR1 as SGDLS and CDR2 as YYNGEE. There are 13 residues in the CDR3. The V end was cut by 2 bases, the J end by 3 bases, with 8 bases between. The CDR3 sequence: CASSVLLHTEAFF. CDR3 nucleotide sequence: TGTGCCAGCAGCGTCCTACTTCACACTGAAGCTTTCTTT.

The genes are TRBV6-4 and TRBJ2-1; TRBD1 aligns across 10 bases. The CDR3 covers 15 residues. The germline CDR1 and CDR2 sequences are MRHNA and SNTAGT. V was clipped by 5 bases and J by 2 bases; unmatched bases: 3. The CDR3 coding sequence is TGTGCCAGCAGTAAAGGACAGGGGGCCTACAATGAGCAGTTCTTC. Protein sequence: CASSKGQGAYNEQFF.

This chain connects TRBV27 to TRBJ1-5; D not certain. The CDR3 is 14 residues long. Germline CDR1 MNHEY, CDR2 SMNVEV (reference sequence). V gave up 6 bases and J gave up 2 bases, with 11 bases separating them. The CDR3 region has the DNA TGTGCCAGCAGCGAAGCCCAGGGCAATCAGCCCCAGCATTTT. Its protein is CASSEAQGNQPQHF.

This chain connects TRBV9 to TRBJ1-3, with a tentative D call TRBD1 (6 bases). Germline V gene data show CDR1 as SGDLS and CDR2 as YYNGEE. The CDR3 runs 15 residues. Trimming pared 1 base from V and 4 bases from J, leaving 12 bases between. CDR3 bases: TGTGCCAGCAGCGTATCACCAGGGGTCGGAAACACCATATATTTT. Translation gives CASSVSPGVGNTIYF.

The gene calls are TRBV6-5 and TRBJ2-1; 9 positions match TRBD2. Germline V CDR1 and CDR2: MNHEY, SVGAGI. With V trimmed by 3 bases and J by 4 bases, 7 bases remained unmatched. CDR3 size: 16 residues. The CDR3 reads CASSYFSGGPYNEQFF. The CDR3 DNA sequence: TGTGCCAGCAGTTATTTTAGCGGGGGACCATACAATGAGCAGTTCTTC.

The V call is TRBV4-3, the J call TRBJ2-1; perhaps TRBD2 as D (6 bases). The CDR3 loop spans 14 amino acids. Germline CDR1 and CDR2: LGHNA and YSLEER. The V end was cut by 5 bases, the J end by 9 bases, with 17 bases between. This CDR3 reads CASSAGLSTGEQFF. CDR3 DNA: TGCGCCAGCAGCGCCGGACTATCTACGGGTGAGCAGTTCTTC.

This clone is a singleton in its sample. This chain's CDR3 is CASSAHLGLRTLNTEAFF. Here the CDR3 DNA reads TGTGCCAGCAGCGCCCACCTCGGACTGAGGACCTTGAACACTGAAGCTTTCTTT. The chain links TRBV3-1 (or the pseudogene TRBV3-2) to TRBJ1-1; D is unresolved. Per germline, CDR1 LGHDT and CDR2 YNNKEL (reference sequence). This CDR3 is built from 18 residues. V was pared by 5 bases and J by 0 bases, with 22 bases between.

As concerns this clone: A much larger clone sits a single nucleotide away, making a read error possible. The chain employs TRBV12-3 or TRBV12-4 and TRBJ2-7, with 9 bases lining up with TRBD2. The CDR3 consists of 13 residues. V shed 6 bases, J shed 4 bases, and the junction held 4 bases outside the gene matches. The CDR3 region has the DNA TGTGCCAGCAGCCCGACTAGCGGTTACGAGCAGTACTTC. Its translation is CASSPTSGYEQYF.

The V and J genes are TRBV12-5 and TRBJ2-7; D might be TRBD1 (6 bases). CDR1 and CDR2 from the germline V gene are LGHNT and FRNRAP. CDR3 length: 16 amino acids. V was trimmed by 1 base and J by 4 bases, leaving 17 bases between them. The DNA for the CDR3 is TGTGCTAGTGGTTTGGGCCCGGACAGCATTGGTTACGAGCAGTACGTC. Its translation is CASGLGPDSIGYEQYV.

The chain joins TRBV14 to TRBJ2-7, with a possible D match to TRBD1 (6 bases). The CDR3 covers 15 residues. V was clipped by 0 bases and J by 6 bases, with 15 bases between them. The germline CDR1 and CDR2 sequences are SGHDN and FVKESK. The CDR3 DNA reads as TGTGCCAGCAGCCAAGATGGGGGCAGGGGTCGCGAGCAGTACTTC. It encodes CASSQDGGRGREQYF.

The gene calls are TRBV27 and TRBJ2-1, with TRBD2 identical over 7 bases. Losses at the gene ends were 2 bases for V and 7 bases for J; bases not matched to a gene: 14. The germline CDR1 and CDR2 sequences are MNHEY and SMNVEV (reference sequence). The CDR3 runs 17 residues. The CDR3 DNA sequence: TGTGCCAGCAGTTTAAGCCCTGCGGGAGCCCCGGCAAATGAGCAGTTCTTC. As protein: CASSLSPAGAPANEQFF.

The chain is built from TRBV9 and TRBJ2-1; 10 nucleotides match TRBD1. This CDR3 is built from 15 residues. V shed 4 bases and J 7 bases; nucleotides not matched to a gene: 8. Germline CDR1 SGDLS, CDR2 YYNGEE. For the CDR3, the DNA is TGTGCCAGCAGCCCCAGACAGGGGGCGAGTAATGAGCAGTTCTTC. Translation gives CASSPRQGASNEQFF.

This clone was seen only once. V usage is TRBV10-3 and J usage is TRBJ2-2; 7 positions agree with TRBD1. The CDR3 extends over 13 amino acids. Germline loops: CDR1 ENHRY, CDR2 SYGVKD. V trimming: 10 bases; J trimming: 6 bases; junction bases outside the gene matches: 8. The CDR3 nucleotides read TGTGCCACTCTTACAGGGGATTCCGGGGAGCTGTTTTTT. It encodes CATLTGDSGELFF.

The CDR3 protein is CASSYQAGGPTNYGYTF. In nucleotides, the CDR3 is TGCGCCAGCAGTTACCAGGCAGGGGGGCCGACTAACTATGGCTACACCTTC. This chain uses TRBV5-1 with TRBJ1-2, with TRBD1 matching over 7 bases. CDR1 and CDR2 from the germline V gene are SGHRS and YFSETQ. The CDR3 length is 17 residues. With 5 bases clipped from V and 0 bases from J, the junction kept 13 bases outside the gene matches.

The chain employs TRBV5-1 and TRBJ1-4; D gene unclear. CDR1 and CDR2 (germline): SGHRS, YFSETQ. CDR3 size: 15 residues. V lost 5 bases and J 8 bases, leaving 19 bases between the germline ends. CDR3 in amino acids: CASRSGADPLEKLFF. In DNA, the CDR3 is TGCGCCAGCAGGTCGGGTGCAGACCCATTAGAAAAACTGTTTTTT.

This clone appeared a few times. The chain has TRBV7-2 and TRBJ2-1, with D possibly TRBD1 on 6 matching bases. V was pared by 2 bases and J by 0 bases, with 11 bases between. Germline values: CDR1 SGHTA, CDR2 FQGNSA. This CDR3 is built from 16 residues. CDR3 sequence: CASSLYGTNSYNEQFF. As DNA, the CDR3 is TGTGCCAGCAGCTTATATGGGACAAACTCCTACAATGAGCAGTTCTTC.

The chain carries TRBV7-2 and TRBJ2-7; 7 nucleotides align to TRBD1. Germline CDR1 SGHTA, CDR2 FQGNSA. V trimming: 5 bases; J trimming: 7 bases; junction bases outside the gene matches: 8. This CDR3 spans 13 amino acids. The DNA of the CDR3 is TGTGCCAGCAGCCCACGACAGGGCGCAGAGCAGTACGTC. This codes for CASSPRQGAEQYV.

The chain carries TRBV7-6 and TRBJ2-5; 9 bases map to TRBD2. The CDR3 is made up of 16 amino acids. Germline V gene data show CDR1 as SGHVS and CDR2 as FNYEAQ. The V gene end was trimmed by 1 base and the J gene end by 1 base; junction bases not matched to a gene: 4. The CDR3 DNA follows: TGTGCCAGCAGCTTAGGGCGCGGGGGGGGCCAAGAGACCCAGTACTTC. Translating it yields CASSLGRGGGQETQYF.

This clone was observed once. The chain has TRBV5-1 and TRBJ2-1; the match to TRBD1 covers 7 bases. The germline gives CDR1 SGHRS, CDR2 YFSETQ. V shed 2 bases, J shed 8 bases, and the junction held 7 bases outside the gene matches. The CDR3 is made up of 14 amino acids. CDR3 sequence reads: CASSLERQGDEQFF. As DNA, the CDR3 is TGCGCCAGCAGCTTAGAGAGACAGGGCGATGAGCAGTTCTTC.

The chain carries TRBV19 and TRBJ1-5; D is unclear. Germline CDR1 LNHDA, CDR2 SQIVND (reference sequence). V shed 7 bases and J shed 5 bases, with 15 bases lying between them. The CDR3 totals 14 residues. CDR3 region: CASTGAVYYQPQHF. Written as DNA, the CDR3 is TGTGCCAGTACCGGAGCAGTCTATTATCAGCCCCAGCATTTT.

This clone was counted between two and nine times. This chain uses TRBV12-3 or TRBV12-4 with TRBJ1-1, with TRBD1 identical over 7 bases. The CDR3 is 13 amino acids. J was trimmed by 1 base and V by 5 bases; bases with no gene match: 1. Written as DNA, the CDR3 is TGTGCCAGCAGTGGACAGGCGAACACTGAAGCTTTCTTT. Translation gives CASSGQANTEAFF.

The V and J genes are TRBV7-8 and TRBJ1-2, with no clear D. The V gene lost 5 bases and the J gene lost 0 bases, with 19 bases spanning the gap. The germline CDR1 and CDR2 sequences are SGHVS and FQNEAQ. The CDR3 covers 17 residues. The CDR3 region is CASSPGSLTGANYGYTF. CDR3 bases: TGTGCCAGCAGCCCCGGATCCCTAACTGGAGCTAACTATGGCTACACCTTC.

The chain carries TRBV19 and TRBJ2-1, with 9 bases that match TRBD1. Germline trimming cut 5 bases from V and 4 bases from J; bases unmatched to any gene: 6. The CDR3 is 15 residues long. Germline V gives CDR1 LNHDA, CDR2 SQIVND (reference sequence). In nucleotides, the CDR3 is TGTGCCAGTAGTTTTGAGGACAGGGGTTACAATGAGCAGTTCTTC. Translated, it gives CASSFEDRGYNEQFF.

This chain connects TRBV30 to TRBJ1-6; 9 positions agree with TRBD1. This CDR3 has 14 residues. V was pared by 1 base and J by 9 bases, with 4 bases of the junction left unmatched. Germline CDR1 reads GTSNPN; CDR2 reads SVGIG (reference sequence). The CDR3 spells CAWSGTGEASPLHF. CDR3 coding DNA: TGTGCCTGGAGTGGGACAGGGGAGGCTTCACCCCTCCACTTT.

This clone has a handful of counts. The rearrangement uses TRBV10-3 and TRBJ1-2; D is uncertain. Looked up from germline, CDR1 is ENHRY and CDR2 is SYGVKD. This CDR3 has 16 amino acids. The V end was cut by 3 bases, the J end by 0 bases, with 14 bases between. The chain's CDR3 is CAISDRGDLPNYGYTF. As DNA, the CDR3 is TGTGCCATCAGTGACCGGGGAGACCTACCTAACTATGGCTACACCTTC.

The chain carries TRBV7-2 and TRBJ2-3; 7 bases are shared with TRBD2. CDR3 size: 14 residues. J lost 4 bases, V lost 8 bases, and 9 bases had no gene match. In germline, CDR1 is SGHTA, CDR2 FQGNSA. Written as DNA, the CDR3 is TGTGCCAGCCGGCATCGGGAGGCGTCAGATACGCAGTATTTT. It translates to CASRHREASDTQYF.

A few counts support this clone. The gene calls are TRBV7-2 and TRBJ2-7, with 12 bases fitting TRBD2. J lost 2 bases, V lost 5 bases, and 4 bases had no gene match. This CDR3 is 15 amino acids long. Germline V gene data show CDR1 as SGHTA and CDR2 as FQGNSA. The CDR3 DNA reads TGTGCCAGCAGCAAAACTAGCGGGAGGACCTACGAGCAGTACTTC. It encodes CASSKTSGRTYEQYF.

The chain couples TRBV5-1 to TRBJ2-2, with 7 positions matching TRBD2. The CDR3 runs 14 residues. Per the germline V gene, CDR1 is SGHRS and CDR2 is YFSETQ. V shed 1 base and J 6 bases; nucleotides not matched to a gene: 3. DNA of the CDR3: TGCGCCAGCAGCTTGCGGGGGGAACCCGGGGAGCTGTTTTTT. This gives the protein CASSLRGEPGELFF.

This chain links TRBV7-2 with TRBJ2-1, with 7 bases that match TRBD2. V lost 1 base and J lost 10; bases outside the gene matches: 7. Germline V gives CDR1 SGHTA, CDR2 FQGNSA. CDR3 length: 14 amino acids. The CDR3 coding sequence is TGTGCCAGCAGCTTAGAGCGGGGAATCAGGGAGCAGTTCTTC. Encoded protein: CASSLERGIREQFF. The full variable domain, rest sourced from reference TRBV7-2 and TRBJ2-1, is GAGVSQSPSNKVTEKGKDVELRCDPISGHTALYWYRQSLGQGLEFLIYFQGNSAPDKSGLPSDRFSAERTGGSVSTLTIQRTQQEDSAVYLCASSLERGIREQFFGPGTRLTVL.

This sequence joins TRBV3-1 (or the pseudogene TRBV3-2) and TRBJ1-2; D perhaps matches TRBD1 (6 bases). CDR1 and CDR2 (germline): LGHDT, YNNKEL (reference sequence). The CDR3 totals 13 residues. V was trimmed by 4 bases and J by 7 bases, leaving 13 bases between them. CDR3 sequence reads: CASSRGGAGGYTF. As DNA, the CDR3 is TGTGCCAGCAGCCGGGGGGGGGCTGGTGGCTACACCTTC.

This sequence joins TRBV19 and TRBJ1-3; D is undetermined. Germline V CDR1 and CDR2: LNHDA, SQIVND (reference sequence). The CDR3 is 13 residues long. The V end was cut by 7 bases, the J end by 0 bases, with 7 bases between. CDR3 sequence (DNA): TGTGCCAGTACCTACAGCTCTGGAAACACCATATATTTT. This translates into CASTYSSGNTIYF.